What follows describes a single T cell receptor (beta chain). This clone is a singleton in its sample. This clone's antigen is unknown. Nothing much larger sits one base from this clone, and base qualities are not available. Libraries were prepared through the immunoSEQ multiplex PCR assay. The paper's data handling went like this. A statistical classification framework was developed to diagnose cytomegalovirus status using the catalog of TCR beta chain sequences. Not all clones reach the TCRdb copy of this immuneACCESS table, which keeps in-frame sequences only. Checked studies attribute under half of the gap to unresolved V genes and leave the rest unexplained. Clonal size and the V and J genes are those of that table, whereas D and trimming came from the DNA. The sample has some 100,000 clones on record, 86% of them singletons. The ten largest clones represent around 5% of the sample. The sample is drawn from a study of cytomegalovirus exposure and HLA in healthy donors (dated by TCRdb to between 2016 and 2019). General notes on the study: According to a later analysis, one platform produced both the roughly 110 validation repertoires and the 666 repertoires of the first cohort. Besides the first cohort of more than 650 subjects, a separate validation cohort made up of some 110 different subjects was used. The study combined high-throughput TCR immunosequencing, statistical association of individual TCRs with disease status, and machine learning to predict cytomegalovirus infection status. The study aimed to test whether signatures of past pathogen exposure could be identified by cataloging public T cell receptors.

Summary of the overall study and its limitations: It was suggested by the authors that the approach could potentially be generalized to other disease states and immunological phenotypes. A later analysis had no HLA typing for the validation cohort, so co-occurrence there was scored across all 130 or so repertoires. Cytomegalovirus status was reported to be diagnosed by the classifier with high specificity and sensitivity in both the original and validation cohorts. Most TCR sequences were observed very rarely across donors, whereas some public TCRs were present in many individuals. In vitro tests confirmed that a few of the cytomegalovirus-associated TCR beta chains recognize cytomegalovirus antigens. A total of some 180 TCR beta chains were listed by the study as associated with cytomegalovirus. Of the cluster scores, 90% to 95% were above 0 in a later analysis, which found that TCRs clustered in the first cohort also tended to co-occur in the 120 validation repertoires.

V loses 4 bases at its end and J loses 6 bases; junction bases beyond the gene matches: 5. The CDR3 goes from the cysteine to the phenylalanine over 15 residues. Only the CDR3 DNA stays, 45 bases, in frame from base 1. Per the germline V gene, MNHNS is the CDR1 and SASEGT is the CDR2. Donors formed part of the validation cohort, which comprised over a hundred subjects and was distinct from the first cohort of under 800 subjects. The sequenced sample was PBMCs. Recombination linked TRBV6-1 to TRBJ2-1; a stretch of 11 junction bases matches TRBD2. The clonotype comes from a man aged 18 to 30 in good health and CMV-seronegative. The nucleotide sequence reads TGTGCCAGCAGTGGTCTACTAGCGGGAGTCAATGAGCAGTTCTTC. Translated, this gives CASSGLLAGVNEQFF.